This is a list of T cell receptor beta chains from one sample in a study of shared clonotypes between healthy human individuals. The repertoire was sequenced with immunoSEQ multiplex PCR; TCRdb's copy has only in-frame clones and lacks some. The top ten clones hold approximately 1.5% of a sample with about a million clones, 70% to 85% of them seen once. Sequenced: memory CD4+ T cells sorted from blood. Every receptor here comes from a man between 18 and 29 years old in good health. Each CDR3 is given with its conserved first and last residue. Each record gives: D gene, J gene, clone size, V gene, CDR3 DNA, CDR3 protein. D genes are given only for firm matches. Where a row states a size, it is once, few, many or the class of an expanded clone; other rows omit it.

D: -
J: TRBJ2-1
size: -
V: TRBV30
DNA: TGTGCCTGGAGACAGGGCATCAATGAGCAGTTCTTC
CDR3: CAWRQGINEQFF

D: -
J: TRBJ2-2
size: -
V: TRBV9
DNA: TGTGCCAGCAGCGTAGGGGGAGGAAACGAGGTCGGGGAGCTGTTTTTT
CDR3: CASSVGGGNEVGELFF

D: TRBD1
J: TRBJ2-5
size: -
V: TRBV6-6
DNA: TGTGCCAGCAGTTCCCCGACAGGGGGCCAGGAGACCCAGTACTTC
CDR3: CASSSPTGGQETQYF

D: TRBD2
J: TRBJ2-1
size: -
V: TRBV7-9
DNA: TGTGCCAGCAGCTGGGGACTAGCGGGGGGTAGAGATGAGCAGTTCTTC
CDR3: CASSWGLAGGRDEQFF

D: -
J: TRBJ2-3
size: -
V: TRBV5-6
DNA: TGTGCCAGCAGTTTTGCGGGGAGACCCACAGATACGCAGTATTTT
CDR3: CASSFAGRPTDTQYF

D: -
J: TRBJ2-7
size: -
V: TRBV30
DNA: TGTGCCTGGAGACCAGGGCTCTACGAGCAGTACTTC
CDR3: CAWRPGLYEQYF

D: -
J: TRBJ1-5
size: -
V: TRBV28
DNA: TGTGCCAGCACCCGAAGCCCGAATGCCCAGCATTTT
CDR3: CASTRSPNAQHF

D: TRBD2
J: TRBJ2-3
size: -
V: TRBV7-8
DNA: TGTGCCAGCAGCGCGCTAGCGGGAGCGGGGACAGATACGCAGTATTTT
CDR3: CASSALAGAGTDTQYF

D: -
J: TRBJ1-1
size: -
V: TRBV18
DNA: TGTGCCAGCTCACCACAACCGGGACATTTGAGCACTGAAGCTTTCTTT
CDR3: CASSPQPGHLSTEAFF

D: TRBD1
J: TRBJ2-5
size: once
V: TRBV20-1
DNA: TGCAGTGTCAGGGGGCAAGAGACCCAGTACTTC
CDR3: CSVRGQETQYF

D: -
J: TRBJ1-5
size: -
V: TRBV6-5
DNA: TGTGCCAGCAGAACCCTCGGAGGACCCAATCAGCCCCAGCATTTT
CDR3: CASRTLGGPNQPQHF

D: -
J: TRBJ1-1
size: -
V: TRBV30
DNA: TGTGCCTGGAGGTCGTGGCCGGGGGAAACTGAAGCTTTCTTT
CDR3: CAWRSWPGETEAFF

D: TRBD1
J: TRBJ1-1
size: -
V: TRBV5-1
DNA: TGCGCCAGCAGCAGGACAGGGAAGAGTGAAGCTTTCTTT
CDR3: CASSRTGKSEAFF

D: -
J: TRBJ2-5
size: -
V: TRBV5-5
DNA: TGTGCCAGCAGCTTGGGGCTTATAGAGACCCAGTACTTC
CDR3: CASSLGLIETQYF

D: -
J: TRBJ1-2
size: few
V: TRBV19
DNA: TGTGCCAGTAGTATAGGGGGGACCTATGGCTACACCTTC
CDR3: CASSIGGTYGYTF

D: -
J: TRBJ1-1
size: -
V: TRBV6-1
DNA: TGTGCCAACATACCTTGGCGAAACGGGGACACTGAAGCTTTCTTT
CDR3: CANIPWRNGDTEAFF

D: TRBD1
J: TRBJ1-1
size: -
V: TRBV7-3
DNA: TGTGCCAGCAGCTTAACTAGCACAGGGGCGGGCACTGAAGCTTTCTTT
CDR3: CASSLTSTGAGTEAFF

D: -
J: TRBJ1-2
size: -
V: TRBV10-3
DNA: TGTGCCATCAGTGAGTCGGAGGGGCAGGGCGGCTATGGCTACACCTTC
CDR3: CAISESEGQGGYGYTF

D: -
J: TRBJ2-1
size: -
V: TRBV15
DNA: TGTGCCACCAGCAGCAACCCCCCTAGCTGGTCCTACAATGAGCAGTTCTTC
CDR3: CATSSNPPSWSYNEQFF

D: -
J: TRBJ1-4
size: -
V: TRBV6-5
DNA: TGTGCCAGCAGGAGTCCTAATGAAAAACTGTTTTTT
CDR3: CASRSPNEKLFF

D: -
J: TRBJ2-2
size: -
V: TRBV7-2
DNA: TGTGCCAGCAGCTTAGCGAGTATTGCGAACACCGGGGAGCTGTTTTTT
CDR3: CASSLASIANTGELFF

D: -
J: TRBJ1-1
size: -
V: TRBV28
DNA: TGTGCCAGCAGTTTGGGAGGCGGGGGATATATCACTGAAGCTTTCTTT
CDR3: CASSLGGGGYITEAFF

D: TRBD2
J: TRBJ2-3
size: -
V: TRBV18
DNA: TGTGCCAGCTCACCGCGCTCGGGACTAGATCCAGATACGCAGTATTTT
CDR3: CASSPRSGLDPDTQYF

D: -
J: TRBJ2-7
size: -
V: TRBV30
DNA: TGTGCCTGGAGTCCCATTCTTGGCGAGCAGTACTTC
CDR3: CAWSPILGEQYF

D: -
J: TRBJ1-2
size: -
V: TRBV5-1
DNA: TGCGCCAGCAGCCCGGCCGCTAACTATGGCTACACCTTC
CDR3: CASSPAANYGYTF

D: -
J: TRBJ1-6
size: -
V: TRBV30
DNA: TGTGCCTGGAGAGCACATGAAAATTCACCCCTCCACTTT
CDR3: CAWRAHENSPLHF

D: -
J: TRBJ2-3
size: -
V: TRBV10-3
DNA: TGTGCCATCAGGAGACAGGAGTCGGTATCCCCAGATACGCAGTATTTT
CDR3: CAIRRQESVSPDTQYF

D: -
J: TRBJ2-7
size: -
V: TRBV18
DNA: TGTGCCAGCTCTCAAAGGGAGCCTTCCTACGAGCAGTACTTC
CDR3: CASSQREPSYEQYF

D: TRBD2
J: TRBJ2-7
size: -
V: TRBV27
DNA: TGTGCCAGCAGCCAACTAGCGGGAGCCTACGAGCAGTACTTC
CDR3: CASSQLAGAYEQYF

D: -
J: TRBJ2-1
size: -
V: TRBV6-5
DNA: TGTGCCAGCAGCGGGGTCCTCAGGGGTGAGCAGTTCTTC
CDR3: CASSGVLRGEQFF

D: -
J: TRBJ1-1
size: -
V: TRBV6-5
DNA: TGTGCCAGCAGTTCCGAATACAGTGAAGCTTTCTTT
CDR3: CASSSEYSEAFF

D: TRBD1
J: TRBJ2-7
size: -
V: TRBV5-1
DNA: TGCGCCAGCAGCTTAGGGACAGTAACCTACGAGCAGTACTTC
CDR3: CASSLGTVTYEQYF

D: -
J: TRBJ2-7
size: once
V: TRBV28
DNA: TGTGCCAGCATGTCGGTCTCCTACGAGCAGTACTTC
CDR3: CASMSVSYEQYF

D: -
J: TRBJ2-2
size: few
V: TRBV28
DNA: TGTGCCAGCAGTTCTTCATCGTACACCGGGGAGCTGTTTTTT
CDR3: CASSSSSYTGELFF

D: TRBD2
J: TRBJ2-1
size: once
V: TRBV9
DNA: TGTGCCAGCAGCGCAACTAGCGGGGGGTACAATGAGCAGTTCTTC
CDR3: CASSATSGGYNEQFF

D: TRBD1
J: TRBJ1-3
size: once
V: TRBV9
DNA: TGTGCCAGCAGCCCCGGACAGGGCCGGGACCCCGGAAACACCATATATTTT
CDR3: CASSPGQGRDPGNTIYF

D: -
J: TRBJ2-7
size: -
V: TRBV9
DNA: TGTGCCAGCAGCGTCAGCCCAGGGTACGAGCAGTACTTC
CDR3: CASSVSPGYEQYF